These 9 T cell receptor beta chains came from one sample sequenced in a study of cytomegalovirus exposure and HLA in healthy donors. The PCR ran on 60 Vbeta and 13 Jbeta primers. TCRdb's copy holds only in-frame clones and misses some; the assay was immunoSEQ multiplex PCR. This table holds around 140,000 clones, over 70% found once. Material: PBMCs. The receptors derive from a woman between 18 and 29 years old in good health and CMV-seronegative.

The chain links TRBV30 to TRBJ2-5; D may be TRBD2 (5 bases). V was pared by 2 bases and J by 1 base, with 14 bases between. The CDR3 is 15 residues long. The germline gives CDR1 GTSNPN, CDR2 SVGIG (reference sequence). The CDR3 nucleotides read TGTGCCTGGAGTCGGGGAGACAATCTCCAAGAGACCCAGTACTTC. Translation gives CAWSRGDNLQETQYF.

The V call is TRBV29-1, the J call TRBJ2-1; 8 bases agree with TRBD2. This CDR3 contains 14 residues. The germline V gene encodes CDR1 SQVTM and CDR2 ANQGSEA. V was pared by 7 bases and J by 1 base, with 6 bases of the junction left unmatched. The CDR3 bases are TGCAGCGCCGTAGCGGGATCGTCCTACAATGAGCAGTTCTTC. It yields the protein CSAVAGSSYNEQFF.

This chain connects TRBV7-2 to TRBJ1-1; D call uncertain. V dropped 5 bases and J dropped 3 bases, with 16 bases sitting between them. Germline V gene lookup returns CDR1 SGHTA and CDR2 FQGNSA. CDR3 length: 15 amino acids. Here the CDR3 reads CASSHPEKADTEAFF. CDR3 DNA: TGTGCCAGCAGCCATCCTGAGAAGGCGGACACTGAAGCTTTCTTT. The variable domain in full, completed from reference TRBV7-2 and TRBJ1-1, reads GAGVSQSPSNKVTEKGKDVELRCDPISGHTALYWYRQSLGQGLEFLIYFQGNSAPDKSGLPSDRFSAERTGGSVSTLTIQRTQQEDSAVYLCASSHPEKADTEAFFGQGTRLTVV.

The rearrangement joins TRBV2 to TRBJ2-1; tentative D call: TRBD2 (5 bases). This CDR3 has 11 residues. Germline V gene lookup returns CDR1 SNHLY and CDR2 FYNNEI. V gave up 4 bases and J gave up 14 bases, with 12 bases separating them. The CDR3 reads CASSGGGGEFF. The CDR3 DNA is TGTGCCAGCAGTGGGGGTGGAGGTGAGTTCTTC.

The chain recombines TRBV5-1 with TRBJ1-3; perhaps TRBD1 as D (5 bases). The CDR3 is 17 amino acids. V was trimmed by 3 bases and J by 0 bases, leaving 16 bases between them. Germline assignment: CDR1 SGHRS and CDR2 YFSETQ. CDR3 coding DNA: TGCGCCAGCAGCTCTGCAGGGATGGTCGACTCTGGAAACACCATATATTTT. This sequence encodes CASSSAGMVDSGNTIYF. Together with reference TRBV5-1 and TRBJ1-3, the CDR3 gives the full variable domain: KAGVTQTPRYLIKTRGQQVTLSCSPISGHRSVSWYQQTPGQGLQFLFEYFSETQRNKGNFPGRFSGRQFSNSRSEMNVSTLELGDSALYLCASSSAGMVDSGNTIYFGEGSWLTVV.

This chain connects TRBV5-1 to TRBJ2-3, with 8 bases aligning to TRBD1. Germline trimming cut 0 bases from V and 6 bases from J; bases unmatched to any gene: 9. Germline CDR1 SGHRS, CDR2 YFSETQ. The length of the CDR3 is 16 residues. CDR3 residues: CASSLEPTGAADTQYF. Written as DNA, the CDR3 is TGCGCCAGCAGCTTGGAGCCGACAGGGGCGGCGGATACGCAGTATTTT.

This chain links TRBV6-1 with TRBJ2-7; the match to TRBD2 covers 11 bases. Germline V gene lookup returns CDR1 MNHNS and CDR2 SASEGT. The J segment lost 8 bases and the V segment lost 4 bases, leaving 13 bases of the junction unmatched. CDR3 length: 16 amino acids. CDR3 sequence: CASSVRPGLAARKQYF. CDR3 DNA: TGTGCCAGCAGTGTGCGGCCGGGACTAGCGGCGCGGAAGCAGTACTTC.

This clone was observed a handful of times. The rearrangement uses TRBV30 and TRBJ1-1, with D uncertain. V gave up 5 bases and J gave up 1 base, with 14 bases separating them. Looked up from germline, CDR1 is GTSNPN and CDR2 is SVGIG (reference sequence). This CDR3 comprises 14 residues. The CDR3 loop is CAWDSLNTNTEAFF. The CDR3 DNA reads TGTGCCTGGGACTCCCTTAATACGAACACTGAAGCTTTCTTT. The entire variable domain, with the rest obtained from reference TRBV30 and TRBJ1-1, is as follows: SQTIHQWPATLVQPVGSPLSLECTVEGTSNPNLYWYRQAAGRGLQLLFYSVGIGQISSEVPQNLSASRPQDRQFILSSKKLLLSDSGFYLCAWDSLNTNTEAFFGQGTRLTVV.

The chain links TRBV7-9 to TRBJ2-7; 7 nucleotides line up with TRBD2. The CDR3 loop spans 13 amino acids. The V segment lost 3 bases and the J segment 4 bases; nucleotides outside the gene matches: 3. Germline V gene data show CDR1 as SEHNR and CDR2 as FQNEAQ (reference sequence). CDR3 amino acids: CASSLPGGYEQYF. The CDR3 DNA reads TGTGCCAGCAGCTTGCCGGGGGGATACGAGCAGTACTTC.